This entry features one T cell receptor beta chain sequence. Antigen: not known. The sample comes from a study of cytomegalovirus exposure and HLA in healthy donors. Study-wide points: It was reportedly the case that the classifier diagnosed cytomegalovirus status with high specificity and sensitivity. Within the 120 or so validation repertoires, first-cohort TCR clusters tended to co-occur, according to a later analysis.

The CDR3 runs to 13 residues. The V end lost 2 bases, the J end lost 10 bases, and 15 bases lay between the germline ends. Germline assignment: CDR1 MGHDK and CDR2 SYGVNS. Sequencing used immunoSEQ multiplex PCR; TCRdb keeps in-frame clones, though not all of them. The sample includes more than 110,000 clones, 80% to 90% of them seen just once. The TCR comes from a woman aged 25 to 39 in good health and CMV-seronegative. The chain carries TRBV25-1 and TRBJ2-7, with TRBD1 as a possible D gene (6 bases). The material sequenced was PBMCs. As DNA, the CDR3 is TGTGCCAGCAGTGAAGACACAGGGTTGATCCAGTACTTC. Translation: CASSEDTGLIQYF.